The rows below give T cell receptor beta chains drawn from one sample of a study of T-cell reconstitution after alpha-beta-depleted transplantation in children. In TCRdb, the PCR reads were re-called with MiXCR into one record per CDR3 protein. Here the sample spans 250,000 to 300,000 distinct CDR3 sequences, about a tenth being singletons. Material: PBMCs from the stem cell graft donor, obtained from the stem cell graft. These receptors originate from a human donor who donated a stem cell graft to a child with SCID. Each CDR3 is given with its conserved first and last residue. D genes are given only for firm matches. The size entry is marked missing in some rows and otherwise reads once, few, many or a size class.

TRBJ2-3,TRBV5-6,14,-,TRBD1,CASDSGQGADTQYF,TGTGCCAGTGATTCCGGACAGGGGGCAGATACGCAGTATTTT
TRBJ1-4,TRBV27,15,-,-,CASSLLQAPREKLFF,TGTGCCAGCAGTCTCTTACAGGCACCACGCGAAAAACTGTTTTTT
TRBJ1-2,TRBV5-1,14,-,-,CASSVDGPNYGYTF,TGCGCCAGCAGCGTGGACGGTCCTAACTATGGCTACACCTTC
TRBJ2-1,TRBV10-3,12,-,TRBD2,CAGGLASGEQFF,TGTGCCGGGGGACTAGCGAGCGGTGAGCAGTTCTTC
TRBJ2-5,TRBV20-1,17,many,-,CSARPYGGASSRETQYF,TGCAGTGCTAGACCCTACGGAGGGGCCAGCAGCAGGGAGACCCAGTACTTC
TRBJ2-3,TRBV10-3,14,-,-,CAISLTRGADTQYF,TGTGCCATCAGCCTGACAAGAGGCGCAGATACGCAGTATTTT
TRBJ2-3,TRBV14,16,-,TRBD1,CASSPRPTGDTDTQYF,TGTGCCAGCAGCCCCCGTCCGACAGGGGACACAGATACGCAGTATTTT
TRBJ2-2,TRBV29-1,13,-,-,CSVGSVVTGELFF,TGCAGCGTCGGATCGGTTGTCACCGGGGAGCTGTTTTTT
TRBJ2-3,TRBV5-1,17,-,-,CASSPRTGWGSTDTQYF,TGCGCCAGCAGCCCGCGAACAGGGTGGGGGTCCACAGATACGCAGTATTTT
TRBJ1-2,TRBV5-1,12,-,-,CASSGAGDVYTF,TGCGCCAGCAGCGGAGCAGGGGACGTCTACACCTTC
TRBJ2-1,TRBV7-2,16,many,TRBD1,CASSLAQGAAYNEQFF,TGTGCCAGCAGCTTAGCTCAGGGGGCGGCTTACAATGAGCAGTTCTTC
TRBJ2-2,TRBV5-1,15,few,-,CASSLQVTNTGELFF,TGCGCCAGCAGCTTACAGGTTACCAACACCGGGGAGCTGTTTTTT
TRBJ2-5,TRBV25-1,15,many,TRBD2,CASSASGGFQETQYF,TGTGCCAGCAGCGCTAGCGGGGGTTTCCAAGAGACCCAGTACTTC
TRBJ2-3,TRBV20-1,10,many,-,CSASQDTQYF,TGCAGTGCGAGCCAAGATACGCAGTATTTT
TRBJ2-4,TRBV7-8,15,few,-,CASSLEWGGANIQYF,TGTGCCAGCAGCTTAGAGTGGGGGGGCGCGAACATTCAGTACTTC
TRBJ2-5,TRBV20-1,12,few,TRBD2,CSARRSGETQYF,TGCAGTGCTCGGCGTAGCGGGGAGACCCAGTACTTC
TRBJ2-2,TRBV7-3,15,few,-,CASSLNRANTGELFF,TGTGCCAGCAGCTTAAACAGGGCCAACACCGGGGAGCTGTTTTTT
TRBJ1-1,TRBV12-3/TRBV12-4,13,many,-,CASSLGPETEAFF,TGTGCCAGCAGTTTAGGACCGGAAACTGAAGCTTTCTTT
TRBJ2-3,TRBV9,13,few,-,CASSALITDTQYF,TGTGCCAGCAGCGCCCTTATTACAGATACGCAGTATTTT
TRBJ2-7,TRBV20-1,13,-,-,CSALGGQSYEQYF,TGCAGTGCCCTTGGGGGGCAGAGCTACGAGCAGTACTTC
TRBJ1-1,TRBV7-9,15,many,-,CASSPQTGTNTEAFF,TGTGCCAGCAGCCCTCAGACAGGAACGAACACTGAAGCTTTCTTT
TRBJ1-1,TRBV6-1,14,many,TRBD1,CASTRGGLGTEAFF,TGTGCCAGCACCAGGGGGGGGTTGGGCACTGAAGCTTTCTTT
TRBJ2-3,TRBV4-1,16,-,-,CASSQVRSGLPGPQYF,TGCGCCAGCAGCCAAGTCCGGTCAGGACTGCCGGGTCCGCAGTATTTT
TRBJ1-5,TRBV19,21,-,TRBD1,CASSRLRSGGRDEYSNQPQHF,TGTGCCAGTAGTCGGCTTCGTTCAGGGGGCAGGGATGAATATAGCAATCAGCCCCAGCATTTT
TRBJ2-7,TRBV5-5,17,-,-,CASSSGGAFSSLYEQYF,TGTGCCAGCAGCTCCGGAGGGGCTTTCTCGTCCCTTTACGAGCAGTACTTC
TRBJ1-2,TRBV29-1,15,many,TRBD1,CSVAPLRQGEYGYTF,TGCAGCGTTGCCCCCCTGAGACAGGGGGAGTATGGCTACACCTTC
TRBJ2-7,TRBV5-1,13,many,TRBD1,CASSWDRDYEQYF,TGCGCCAGCAGCTGGGACAGGGACTACGAGCAGTACTTC
TRBJ1-1,TRBV4-1,14,-,-,CASSQEYANTEAFF,TGCGCCAGCAGCCAAGAATACGCGAACACTGAAGCTTTCTTT
TRBJ2-3,TRBV5-1,15,few,TRBD1,CASSPPTGNTDTQYF,TGCGCCAGCAGCCCCCCGACAGGGAACACAGATACGCAGTATTTT
TRBJ2-3,TRBV20-1,14,-,TRBD2,CSASLAGGPSTQYF,TGCAGTGCTTCCCTAGCGGGGGGGCCCAGCACGCAGTATTTT
TRBJ2-7,TRBV2,15,few,TRBD1,CASGARDRGSYEQYF,TGTGCCAGCGGAGCCCGGGACAGGGGATCCTACGAGCAGTACTTC
TRBJ2-2,TRBV10-3,14,-,-,CAISEGRTTGELFF,TGTGCCATCAGTGAAGGGCGGACCACCGGGGAGCTGTTTTTT
TRBJ2-1,TRBV20-1,14,-,TRBD1,CSATDRGNYNEQFF,TGCAGTGCCACTGACAGGGGGAACTACAATGAGCAGTTCTTC
TRBJ2-3,TRBV5-1,15,few,TRBD2,CASSLGVAGKDTQYF,TGCGCCAGCAGCTTGGGGGTAGCGGGGAAAGATACGCAGTATTTT
TRBJ2-7,TRBV20-1,18,-,TRBD2,CSARDVSSGLAGGNEQYF,TGCAGTGCTAGAGATGTCAGTTCGGGGCTAGCGGGGGGGAACGAGCAGTACTTC
TRBJ2-3,TRBV10-3,13,-,TRBD1,CAIRDRSTDTQYF,TGTGCCATCCGGGACAGGAGCACAGATACGCAGTATTTT
TRBJ2-6,TRBV7-9,15,-,-,CASSFSSSGANVLTF,TGTGCCAGCAGCTTTAGTTCTTCTGGGGCCAACGTCCTGACTTTC
TRBJ1-1,TRBV6-1,13,many,-,CASSAERLTEAFF,TGTGCCAGCAGTGCCGAGCGATTAACTGAAGCTTTCTTT
TRBJ2-2,TRBV4-2,15,many,TRBD2,CASSRSSGGTGELFF,TGTGCCAGCAGCCGATCTAGCGGGGGGACCGGGGAGCTGTTTTTT
TRBJ2-3,TRBV12-3/TRBV12-4,13,few,-,CASAGTRTDTQYF,TGTGCCAGCGCGGGGACACGCACAGATACGCAGTATTTT
TRBJ2-7,TRBV5-1,17,few,TRBD2,CASRTSGGFSSSYEQYF,TGCGCCAGCAGAACTAGCGGGGGGTTTTCGAGCTCCTACGAGCAGTACTTC
TRBJ1-3,TRBV3-1,17,many,-,CASSQGGTTSSGNTIYF,TGTGCCAGCAGCCAGGGAGGCACCACCTCCTCTGGAAACACCATATATTTT
TRBJ2-1,TRBV6-5,15,-,TRBD2,CASSYSRGDFNEQFF,TGTGCCAGCAGTTACTCTCGGGGGGATTTCAATGAGCAGTTCTTC
TRBJ1-5,TRBV12-3/TRBV12-4,13,-,-,CASRLGGNQPQHF,TGTGCCAGCAGGTTAGGGGGGAATCAGCCCCAGCATTTT
TRBJ1-6,TRBV4-1,18,many,-,CASSQDRARSSYNSPLHF,TGCGCCAGCAGCCAAGATCGGGCAAGAAGCTCCTATAATTCACCCCTCCACTTT
TRBJ2-7,TRBV11-2,15,few,TRBD2,CASSARLAGGYEQYF,TGTGCCAGCAGCGCCCGACTAGCGGGGGGGTACGAGCAGTACTTC
TRBJ2-7,TRBV6-5,13,many,-,CASSYSRVKEQYF,TGTGCCAGCAGTTACTCGAGAGTAAAAGAGCAGTACTTC
TRBJ2-7,TRBV6-5,14,few,-,CASSYSELPYEQYF,TGTGCCAGCAGTTACTCCGAGCTCCCCTACGAGCAGTACTTC
TRBJ1-1,TRBV7-9,10,few,-,CASSQSAAFF,TGTGCCAGCAGCCAGAGTGCGGCTTTCTTT
TRBJ1-6,TRBV19,17,few,-,CASSILAAFAKDSPLHF,TGTGCCAGTAGTATTCTAGCAGCCTTCGCCAAAGATTCACCCCTCCACTTT
TRBJ2-5,TRBV5-5,14,-,-,CASSPVGVAETQYF,TGTGCCAGCAGCCCCGTCGGGGTCGCAGAGACCCAGTACTTC
TRBJ2-5,TRBV19,15,once,TRBD1,CASSLTGEMPEIQYF,TGTGCCAGTTCTTTGACAGGGGAGATGCCAGAGATCCAGTACTTC
TRBJ2-3,TRBV7-3,15,many,-,CASSLMATSTDTQYF,TGTGCCAGCAGCTTAATGGCCACTAGCACAGATACGCAGTATTTT
TRBJ2-1,TRBV12-3/TRBV12-4,15,few,-,CASSPRGASYNEQFF,TGTGCCAGCAGCCCCCGGGGGGCCTCCTACAATGAGCAGTTCTTC
TRBJ1-6,TRBV5-1,15,-,TRBD1,CASSLGQGGGSPLHF,TGCGCCAGCAGCTTGGGTCAGGGGGGTGGCTCACCCCTCCACTTT
TRBJ1-2,TRBV27,14,-,-,CASSYPTGNYGYTF,TGTGCCAGCAGTTACCCGACAGGCAACTATGGCTACACCTTC
TRBJ1-1,TRBV5-1,14,many,-,CASSFRDMNTEAFF,TGCGCCAGCAGCTTCCGGGACATGAACACTGAAGCTTTCTTT
TRBJ1-1,TRBV14,18,-,TRBD1,CASSQEKWQGDMYTEAFF,TGTGCCAGCAGCCAAGAAAAGTGGCAGGGGGACATGTACACTGAAGCTTTCTTT
TRBJ1-1,TRBV4-1,16,-,-,CASSQDRSVRGGEAFF,TGCGCCAGCAGCCAAGACCGATCGGTACGTGGCGGTGAAGCTTTCTTT
TRBJ1-5,TRBV6-5,14,-,-,CASSPSGGYQPQHF,TGTGCCAGCAGTCCGAGTGGGGGTTATCAGCCCCAGCATTTT